The 16 T cell receptor beta chains listed next were all sequenced from one sample in a study of blood T cells in healthy people across ages. Sample-barcoded 5' priming and a J-beta primer mix drove a second PCR of roughly 6 to 12 cycles. TCRdb itself ran the 5' RACE reads through MiXCR, one entry per CDR3 protein. The sample contains roughly 2 million distinct CDR3 sequences, around half of which appear only once. Sequenced material: blood. All receptors come from a woman aged 40 to 49 in good health.

This clonotype was observed a single time. The junction departs from germline at one end; a sequencing error may be responsible. The V call is TRBV11-2, the J call TRBJ2-7, with a tentative D call TRBD1 (5 bases). The CDR3 loop spans 13 amino acids. Germline V lookup: CDR1 SGHAT, CDR2 FQNNGV. Here the CDR3 reads CASNLDSSYEQYF. The CDR3 DNA follows: TGTGCCAGCAACTTAGACAGCTCCTACGAGCAGTACTTC.

The chain carries TRBV5-1 and TRBJ1-2; TRBD1 agrees at 7 bases. CDR3 size: 13 residues. Germline CDR1 and CDR2: SGHRS and YFSETQ. Unmatched junction bases numbered 9, after V lost 5 bases and J lost 8 bases. This CDR3 reads CASRDRTGGGYTF. CDR3 DNA: TGCGCCAGCAGAGACAGGACAGGAGGGGGCTACACCTTC. The full variable domain, rest sourced from reference TRBV5-1 and TRBJ1-2, is KAGVTQTPRYLIKTRGQQVTLSCSPISGHRSVSWYQQTPGQGLQFLFEYFSETQRNKGNFPGRFSGRQFSNSRSEMNVSTLELGDSALYLCASRDRTGGGYTFGSGTRLTVV.

V gene TRBV4-3 combines with J gene TRBJ2-2, with D possibly being TRBD1 (5 bases). V lost 0 bases, J lost 4 bases, and 12 bases lay in between. The CDR3 covers 16 residues. Germline assignment: CDR1 LGHNA and CDR2 YSLEER. The CDR3 nucleotides read TGCGCCAGCAGCCAAGATAAGGCAGGGATCACCGGGGAGCTGTTTTTT. Translating gives CASSQDKAGITGELFF.

The gene calls are TRBV15 and TRBJ2-7; 13 bases match TRBD2. This CDR3 contains 14 residues. V lost 8 bases to trimming and J lost 3 bases; unmatched junction nucleotides: 4. Germline CDR1 reads LNHNV; CDR2 reads YYDKDF (reference sequence). CDR3 bases: TGTGCCACCGGGACTAGCGGGGTCCGCTACGAGCAGTACTTC. The encoded protein is CATGTSGVRYEQYF.

The CDR3 protein is CASSLGQGIPDTQYF. For the CDR3, the DNA is TGCGCCAGCAGCTTAGGACAGGGGATCCCAGATACGCAGTATTTT. V gene TRBV5-1 combines with J gene TRBJ2-3; 9 positions match TRBD1. The CDR3 sequence is 15 residues long. CDR1 is SGHRS and CDR2 is YFSETQ in the germline V gene. The V gene end was trimmed by 2 bases and the J gene end by 4 bases; junction bases not matched to a gene: 5.

To note about this clonotype: A much more abundant neighbour one base away suggests this may be a read error. This chain uses TRBV4-3 with TRBJ2-7, with 10 nucleotides matching TRBD2. TRBJ2-5 matches the DNA end more closely, so the J call is doubtful. The CDR3 spans 15 residues. The germline V gene has CDR1 LGHNA and CDR2 YSLEER. The CDR3: CASSSPAGGHETQYF. The CDR3 region has the DNA TGCGCCAGCAGTTCCCCAGCGGGGGGGCATGAGACCCAGTACTTC.

V is TRBV29-1 and J is TRBJ2-7, with 8 bases that match TRBD1. With V trimmed by 8 bases and J by 6 bases, 9 bases remained unmatched. The CDR3 sequence is 12 residues long. Germline values: CDR1 SQVTM, CDR2 ANQGSEA. CDR3 sequence reads: CSISGQGSEQYF. CDR3 nucleotide sequence: TGCAGCATTTCTGGACAGGGCAGCGAGCAGTACTTC.

This clonotype was seen a handful of times. This chain joins TRBV20-1 and TRBJ2-7; a possible D gene is TRBD2 (6 bases). The CDR3 totals 14 residues. From germline, CDR1 is DFQATT and CDR2 SNEGSKA (reference sequence). The germline V and J ends were trimmed by 5 bases and 5 bases, with 19 bases remaining between them. CDR3 in amino acids: CSAWGTETLDEQYF. CDR3 coding DNA: TGCAGTGCTTGGGGGACTGAGACCCTTGACGAGCAGTACTTC.

Turning to this clonotype: The junction and the germline gene differ at one end; a read error may be behind it. The gene calls are TRBV7-2 and TRBJ1-2; no reliable D call. CDR3 length equals 15 residues. Germline lookup yields CDR1 SGHTA and CDR2 FQGNSA. The CDR3 is CASSLNGLGNYGHTF. For the CDR3, the DNA is TGTGCCAGCAGCTTAAACGGGCTAGGGAACTATGGCCACACCTTC.

This clonotype appeared a few times. The chain combines TRBV7-9 with TRBJ2-1; 8 bases align to TRBD2. The V segment lost 2 bases and the J segment 7 bases; nucleotides outside the gene matches: 10. In germline, CDR1 is SEHNR, CDR2 FQNEAQ (reference sequence). The CDR3 contains 16 residues. The CDR3 spells CASSLSGTRVTNEQFF. The CDR3 DNA is TGTGCCAGCAGCTTATCCGGGACTAGGGTTACAAATGAGCAGTTCTTC.

The chain combines TRBV10-3 with TRBJ1-1, with D unresolved. This CDR3 spans 13 amino acids. Germline V CDR1 and CDR2: ENHRY, SYGVKD. Trimming shortened V by 8 bases and J by 0 bases, and 10 bases separated the two germline ends. CDR3: CAIAPSMNTEAFF. DNA of the CDR3: TGTGCCATCGCCCCGTCGATGAACACTGAAGCTTTCTTT.

V usage is TRBV12-3 or TRBV12-4 and J usage is TRBJ1-1, with TRBD1 as a possible D gene (6 bases). The germline V and J ends were trimmed by 7 bases and 3 bases, with 21 bases remaining between them. This CDR3 contains 16 residues. The CDR3 DNA sequence: TGTGCCAGCACCTTTTGGGGACGGGGGGCGGACACTGAAGCTTTCTTT. Encoded protein: CASTFWGRGADTEAFF.

On this clonotype itself: Given a much more abundant clone one base away, this may be a read error. J is TRBJ2-7 and V is TRBV20-1; no definite D call. The ends were cut back, 0 bases at V and 1 base at J, with 7 bases in the middle. The germline V gene encodes CDR1 DFQATT and CDR2 SNEGSKA (reference sequence). This CDR3 region has 13 residues. The chain's CDR3 is CSARDHGSYEQYF. In DNA form, the CDR3 reads TGCAGTGCTAGAGATCACGGGTCCTACGAGCAGTACTTC.

This clonotype was observed a handful of times. The rearrangement joins TRBV7-9 to TRBJ2-3; D is perhaps TRBD1 or TRBD2 (5 bases each). The CDR3 is 15 amino acids. Germline loops: CDR1 SEHNR, CDR2 FQNEAQ (reference sequence). Trimming shortened V by 1 base and J by 2 bases, and 10 bases separated the two germline ends. CDR3 nucleotide sequence: TGTGCCAGCAGCTTAGTTGGGGGAGACACAGATACGCAGTATTTT. Protein sequence: CASSLVGGDTDTQYF.

This chain uses TRBV7-6 with TRBJ2-5; perhaps TRBD1 as D (6 bases). The CDR3 is made up of 17 amino acids. Germline CDR1 is SGHVS and CDR2 is FNYEAQ. V dropped 0 bases and J dropped 2 bases, with 16 bases sitting between them. CDR3: CASSLASGAQGQETQYF. The CDR3 DNA follows: TGTGCCAGCAGCTTAGCTTCTGGGGCGCAGGGGCAAGAGACCCAGTACTTC.

This chain connects TRBV6-5 to TRBJ1-1; TRBD1 is a possible D gene (6 bases). The V gene lost 0 bases and the J gene lost 4 bases, with 24 bases spanning the gap. Germline values: CDR1 MNHEY, CDR2 SVGAGI. The CDR3 sequence is 19 residues long. The DNA of the CDR3 is TGTGCCAGCAGTTACTCGAGGGTGGGGGCTCGGAGTGGTGGCACTGAAGCTTTCTTT. Translation: CASSYSRVGARSGGTEAFF.